This entry features one T cell receptor (beta chain) sequence. The germline V gene has CDR1 DFQATT and CDR2 SNEGSKA (reference sequence). Trimming removed 3 bases at V and 0 bases at J, with 6 bases between. This CDR3 contains 13 residues. The sample originates from a study of blood T cell repertoires in COVID-19. Study-wide background: Nucleic acid was either cDNA or gDNA, and it came from T cells, B-cell-depleted T cells, or PBMCs.

Original data processing: Scientists estimated how many nucleated cells there were by amplifying reference gene primers. Sequenced by immunoSEQ multiplex PCR; TCRdb stores in-frame clones only, minus some. V, J and clone size are those of that table, while D and trimming were read from the DNA. This table holds roughly 150,000 clones, 80% to 85% found once. Enrolled through a virtual design, the participants were between 18 and 89 years of age and came from roughly 22 US areas. The source material was PBMCs or T cells enriched from blood (not recorded which). The sequence derives from a man aged 65 to 85 who had been exposed to COVID-19. The chain recombines TRBV20-1 with TRBJ1-3; D remains unclear. CDR3 nucleotides: TGCAGTGCTAGTCCCAGCTCTGGAAACACCATATATTTT. Its translation is CSASPSSGNTIYF.